The 9 T cell receptor beta chains listed next were all sequenced from one sample in a study of cytomegalovirus exposure and HLA in healthy donors. The study ran its PCR with 60 Vbeta and 13 Jbeta primers. Profiled with immunoSEQ multiplex PCR; TCRdb holds only in-frame clones, not every one. This repertoire shows more than 95,000 clones, about 80% found once; its top ten account for around 8.5%. The sequenced sample consisted of PBMCs. These receptors all come from a woman aged 45-60 years in good health and CMV-seropositive.

The chain couples TRBV4-3 to TRBJ2-7; 7 bases are a match to TRBD1. The CDR3 consists of 16 residues. Germline CDR1 LGHNA, CDR2 YSLEER. V lost 0 bases and J lost 0; bases outside the gene matches: 5. CDR3 in DNA: TGCGCCAGCAGCCAAGATCCCGGGACAGCCTCCTACGAGCAGTACTTC. Translation: CASSQDPGTASYEQYF.

This chain links TRBV10-3 with TRBJ1-1, with 8 bases aligning to TRBD1. The CDR3 spans 12 residues. The J segment lost 7 bases and the V segment lost 6 bases, leaving 4 bases of the junction unmatched. Per the germline V gene, CDR1 is ENHRY and CDR2 is SYGVKD. CDR3 region: CAISPGTGEAFF. CDR3 sequence (DNA): TGTGCCATCAGCCCAGGGACAGGTGAAGCTTTCTTT.

V gene TRBV19 combines with J gene TRBJ1-5; D remains unclear. V was shortened by 5 bases and J by 2 bases, with 16 bases between the two germline ends. Germline-derived CDR1 and CDR2 are LNHDA and SQIVND (reference sequence). The CDR3 has 16 residues. CDR3 region: CASSSGERGGNQPQHF. The CDR3 DNA follows: TGTGCCAGTAGTTCCGGGGAGCGGGGTGGCAATCAGCCCCAGCATTTT.

This clone was seen a handful of times. The V gene is TRBV6-1, the J gene TRBJ1-2; TRBD1 matches 9 bases. This CDR3 contains 14 residues. V lost 5 bases and J lost 8; bases outside the gene matches: 9. Per the germline V gene, CDR1 is MNHNS and CDR2 is SASEGT. The CDR3 protein is CASSSDRGSGGYTF. CDR3 bases: TGTGCCAGCAGTTCGGACAGGGGAAGTGGGGGCTACACCTTC.

The gene calls are TRBV5-1 and TRBJ1-1; D unresolved. Per the germline V gene, CDR1 is SGHRS and CDR2 is YFSETQ. The CDR3 contains 15 residues. V was trimmed by 7 bases and J by 3 bases, leaving 19 bases between them. DNA for the CDR3: TGCGCCAGCCGAATGGCCCCGGGGTACGACACTGAAGCTTTCTTT. Protein: CASRMAPGYDTEAFF.

V gene TRBV5-1 combines with J gene TRBJ2-6, with D perhaps matching TRBD1 (5 bases). Trimming left V 1 base short and J 3 bases short, with 14 bases between. In germline, CDR1 is SGHRS, CDR2 YFSETQ. The CDR3 runs to 17 residues. CDR3 residues: CASSLRQGIGGANVLTF. Written as DNA, the CDR3 is TGCGCCAGCAGCTTGCGTCAGGGTATCGGTGGGGCCAACGTCCTGACTTTC. The variable domain in full, completed from reference TRBV5-1 and TRBJ2-6, reads KAGVTQTPRYLIKTRGQQVTLSCSPISGHRSVSWYQQTPGQGLQFLFEYFSETQRNKGNFPGRFSGRQFSNSRSEMNVSTLELGDSALYLCASSLRQGIGGANVLTFGAGSRLTVL.

The rearrangement uses TRBV30 and TRBJ1-2; D not resolved. Looked up from germline, CDR1 is GTSNPN and CDR2 is SVGIG (reference sequence). The CDR3 spans 13 residues. As DNA, the CDR3 is TGTGCATCCCAATCCGGGAATCTGGTTGGCTACACCTTC. Encoded protein: CASQSGNLVGYTF. Combining the CDR3 with reference TRBV30 and TRBJ1-2 gives the whole variable domain SQTIHQWPATLVQPVGSPLSLECTVEGTSNPNLYWYRQAAGRGLQLLFYSVGIGQISSEVPQNLSASRPQDRQFILSSKKLLLSDSGFYLCASQSGNLVGYTFGSGTRLTVV.

This chain links TRBV18 with TRBJ2-7; D unresolved. Germline V gene data show CDR1 as KGHSH and CDR2 as LQKENI. The CDR3 sequence is 13 residues long. Trimming removed 3 bases from V and 0 bases from J, with 6 bases in between. CDR3 residues: CASSPGSSYEQYF. The CDR3 coding sequence is TGTGCCAGCTCACCGGGCAGCTCCTACGAGCAGTACTTC. Filled out from reference TRBV18 and TRBJ2-7, the complete variable domain reads NAGVMQNPRHLVRRRGQEARLRCSPMKGHSHVYWYRQLPEEGLKFMVYLQKENIIDESGMPKERFSAEFPKEGPSILRIQQVVRGDSAAYFCASSPGSSYEQYFGPGTRLTVT.

In this sample, this clone turned up once. This chain joins TRBV12-5 and TRBJ2-1, with a weak D call TRBD1 (6 bases). Trimming shortened V by 1 base and J by 2 bases, and 9 bases separated the two germline ends. CDR1 and CDR2 from the germline V gene are LGHNT and FRNRAP. This CDR3 has 15 amino acids. The CDR3 DNA follows: TGTGCTAGTGGTTTGGGGACAGCCACCTACAATGAGCAGTTCTTC. Its translation: CASGLGTATYNEQFF.